What follows are 14 T cell receptor beta chains derived from one specimen sequenced in a study of OX40 agonist ivuxolimab in advanced cancers. Assay used: immunoSEQ multiplex PCR; TCRdb lists only in-frame clones, some missing. The data hold some 58,000 clones, with roughly 89% observed a single time. Here the sequenced sample was CD4+ or CD8+ T cells sorted from blood, taken in a trial of the OX40 agonist ivuxolimab. The source of these receptors is an adult with an advanced solid tumor such as melanoma, head and neck, liver or kidney cancer.

The CDR3 coding sequence is TGTGCCAGCAGCTTAGGGGCGGGGGAGAAAGAGACCCAGTACTTC. It translates to CASSLGAGEKETQYF. The chain uses TRBV11-3 and TRBJ2-5, with 7 bases aligning to TRBD2. The CDR3 runs to 15 residues. Germline CDR1 SGHNT, CDR2 YENEEA. The V gene end was trimmed by 1 base and the J gene end by 3 bases; junction bases not matched to a gene: 5.

The gene calls are TRBV15 and TRBJ1-6; a weak D match, TRBD1 (5 bases). Between the trimmed V and J ends, which lost 3 bases and 7 bases, there was a span of 22 bases. CDR3 size: 18 residues. From germline, CDR1 is LNHNV and CDR2 YYDKDF (reference sequence). CDR3 loop: CATSSTLRGTVSNSPLHF. CDR3 coding DNA: TGTGCCACCAGCAGTACTTTACGGGGCACGGTATCGAATTCACCCCTCCACTTT.

The gene calls are TRBV7-8 and TRBJ1-1, with no clear D. The V end lost 5 bases, the J end lost 0 bases, and 7 bases lay between the germline ends. Germline CDR1 SGHVS, CDR2 FQNEAQ. This CDR3 has 13 residues. The CDR3 DNA sequence: TGTGCCAGCAGCCGAAGGATGAACACTGAAGCTTTCTTT. It specifies CASSRRMNTEAFF.

The V call is TRBV25-1, the J call TRBJ2-7; D possibly corresponds to TRBD1 (6 bases). Looked up from germline, CDR1 is MGHDK and CDR2 is SYGVNS. Trimming removed 2 bases at V and 6 bases at J, with 8 bases between. This CDR3 contains 12 residues. DNA for the CDR3: TGTGCCAGCAGTGAAGGGGGCTCCGAGCAGTACTTC. Translating it yields CASSEGGSEQYF.

This clone was seen more than once but under ten times. This rearrangement joins TRBV5-1 to TRBJ2-5; tentative D call: TRBD1 (6 bases). CDR3 length: 13 amino acids. V was trimmed by 4 bases and J by 5 bases, leaving 12 bases between them. The germline CDR1 and CDR2 sequences are SGHRS and YFSETQ. CDR3 region: CASSRGHGETQYF. The CDR3 nucleotides are TGCGCCAGCAGCCGGGGACATGGGGAGACCCAGTACTTC.

The chain has TRBV5-1 and TRBJ1-3, with D perhaps TRBD1 (5 bases). The germline V gene has CDR1 SGHRS and CDR2 YFSETQ. V gave up 2 bases and J gave up 4 bases, with 13 bases separating them. The CDR3 covers 15 residues. CDR3 loop: CASSFQGNNGNTIYF. In DNA form, the CDR3 reads TGCGCCAGCAGCTTTCAGGGTAATAACGGAAACACCATATATTTT.

In this sample, this clone turned up a few times. The chain uses TRBV5-1 and TRBJ1-1; 9 bases map to TRBD1. V lost 5 bases, J lost 1 base, and 6 bases stayed unmatched. The CDR3 spans 15 residues. Germline V lookup: CDR1 SGHRS, CDR2 YFSETQ. In DNA, the CDR3 is TGCGCCAGCAGGCGATCGACAGGGGGGAACACTGAAGCTTTCTTT. This codes for CASRRSTGGNTEAFF.

The chain has TRBV4-1 and TRBJ2-3; D is undetermined. The CDR3 consists of 16 residues. Germline lookup yields CDR1 MGHRA and CDR2 YSYEKL. Deletions cut 6 bases from V and 5 bases from J, with 21 bases between. CDR3 in DNA: TGCGCCAGCAGTTCAAATGCAAACCCAGCTGTAGATACGCAGTATTTT. It encodes CASSSNANPAVDTQYF.

V is TRBV27 and J is TRBJ2-3, with TRBD2 identical over 12 bases. This CDR3 is built from 16 residues. V lost 4 bases, J lost 4 bases, and 6 bases stayed unmatched. In germline, CDR1 is MNHEY, CDR2 SMNVEV (reference sequence). The CDR3 DNA reads TGTGCCAGCAGTTCAGCTAGCGGGAGGGCCCCAGATACGCAGTATTTT. It yields the protein CASSSASGRAPDTQYF.

The CDR3 region is CASRAGTGIGETQYF. The CDR3 DNA reads as TGTGCCAGCAGAGCCGGGACAGGGATAGGAGAGACCCAGTACTTC. The chain recombines TRBV2 with TRBJ2-5, with 9 bases lining up with TRBD1. The V gene's germline CDR1 is SNHLY and CDR2 FYNNEI. This CDR3 has 15 residues. J lost 4 bases, V lost 6 bases, and 9 bases had no gene match.

The chain recombines TRBV7-9 with TRBJ2-1, with 10 bases identical to TRBD1. This CDR3 spans 15 amino acids. The V gene end was trimmed by 5 bases and the J gene end by 3 bases; junction bases not matched to a gene: 4. CDR1 is SEHNR, CDR2 FQNEAQ, per germline (reference sequence). In DNA, the CDR3 is TGTGCCAGCAGCCCCGGGACAGGGGTCTACAATGAGCAGTTCTTC. Protein: CASSPGTGVYNEQFF.

J is TRBJ2-5 and V is TRBV11-3; TRBD2 aligns across 11 bases. Germline assignment: CDR1 SGHNT and CDR2 YENEEA. This CDR3 is 14 amino acids long. V shed 5 bases, J shed 4 bases, and the junction held 3 bases outside the gene matches. This CDR3 reads CASSLGLAGETQYF. As DNA, the CDR3 is TGTGCCAGCAGCCTAGGACTAGCGGGAGAGACCCAGTACTTC. The whole variable domain, remainder taken from reference TRBV11-3 and TRBJ2-5, is EAGVVQSPRYKIIEKKQPVAFWCNPISGHNTLYWYLQNLGQGPELLIRYENEEAVDDSQLPKDRFSAERLKGVDSTLKIQPAELGDSAVYLCASSLGLAGETQYFGPGTRLLVL.

The sample holds one count of this clone. The J gene is TRBJ2-7, the V gene TRBV28, with a weak D call TRBD1 (5 bases). Germline CDR1 is MDHEN and CDR2 is SYDVKM. The CDR3 totals 14 residues. Trimming pared 5 bases from V and 0 bases from J, leaving 11 bases between. DNA for the CDR3: TGTGCCAGCAGTCCCTCAGGGATCTCCTACGAGCAGTACTTC. Residues: CASSPSGISYEQYF.

The V and J genes are TRBV9 and TRBJ2-2; D is perhaps TRBD2 (5 bases). Trimming removed 7 bases from V and 8 bases from J, with 12 bases in between. The CDR3 consists of 12 residues. Germline-derived CDR1 and CDR2 are SGDLS and YYNGEE. The CDR3: CASHHERGELFF. CDR3 DNA sequence: TGTGCCAGCCACCACGAGCGGGGGGAGCTGTTTTTT.